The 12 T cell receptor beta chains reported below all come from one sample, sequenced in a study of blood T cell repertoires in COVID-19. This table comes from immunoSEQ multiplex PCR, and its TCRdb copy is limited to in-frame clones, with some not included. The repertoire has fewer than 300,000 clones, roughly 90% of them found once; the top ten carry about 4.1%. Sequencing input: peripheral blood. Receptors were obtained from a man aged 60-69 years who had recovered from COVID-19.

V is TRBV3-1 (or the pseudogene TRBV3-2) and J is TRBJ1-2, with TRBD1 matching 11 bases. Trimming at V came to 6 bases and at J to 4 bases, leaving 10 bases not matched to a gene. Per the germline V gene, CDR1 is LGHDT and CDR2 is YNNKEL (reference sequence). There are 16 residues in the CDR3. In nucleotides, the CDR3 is TGTGCCAGCAGACTCGGACAGGGGGCATTTAGCTATGGCTACACCTTC. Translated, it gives CASRLGQGAFSYGYTF.

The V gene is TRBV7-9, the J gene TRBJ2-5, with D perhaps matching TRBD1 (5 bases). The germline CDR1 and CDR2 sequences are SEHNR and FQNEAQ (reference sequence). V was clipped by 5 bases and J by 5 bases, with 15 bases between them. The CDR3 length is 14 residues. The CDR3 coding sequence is TGTGCCAGCAGCGAAGGGGCCGCGCGGGAGACCCAGTACTTC. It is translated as CASSEGAARETQYF.

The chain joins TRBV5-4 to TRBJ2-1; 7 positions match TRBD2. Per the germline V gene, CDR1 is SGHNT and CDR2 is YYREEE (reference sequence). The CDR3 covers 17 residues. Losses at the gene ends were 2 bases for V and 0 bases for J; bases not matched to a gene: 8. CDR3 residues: CASSLSIRTSSYNEQFF. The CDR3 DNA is TGTGCCAGCAGCTTAAGTATTCGGACTAGCTCCTACAATGAGCAGTTCTTC.

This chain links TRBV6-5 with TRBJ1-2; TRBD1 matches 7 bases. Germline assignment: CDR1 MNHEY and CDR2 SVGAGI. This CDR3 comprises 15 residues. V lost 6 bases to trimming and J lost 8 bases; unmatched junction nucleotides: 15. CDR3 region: CASRVAAAGGGGYTF. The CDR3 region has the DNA TGTGCCAGCAGAGTGGCCGCCGCAGGGGGTGGGGGCTACACCTTC.

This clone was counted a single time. The CDR3 coding sequence is TGTGCCAGCAGCTTGGAAGGGGTGGATGGGTTTGGCTACACCTTC. Translated, it gives CASSLEGVDGFGYTF. V usage is TRBV5-6 and J usage is TRBJ1-2, with D possibly being TRBD1 (5 bases). Germline V gives CDR1 SGHDT, CDR2 YYEEEE. CDR3 length equals 15 residues. Trimming shortened V by 0 bases and J by 7 bases, and 16 bases separated the two germline ends. Looking up the rest from reference TRBV5-6 and TRBJ1-2 gives the full variable domain: DAGVTQSPTHLIKTRGQQVTLRCSPKSGHDTVSWYQQALGQGPQFIFQYYEEEERQRGNFPDRFSGHQFPNYSSELNVNALLLGDSALYLCASSLEGVDGFGYTFGSGTRLTVV.

The CDR3 nucleotides read TGTGCCAGCACCCCGGAGGGGACAGGGGGTCCGAACACTGAAGCTTTCTTT. Protein sequence: CASTPEGTGGPNTEAFF. This chain uses TRBV6-2 or TRBV6-3 with TRBJ1-1; TRBD1 aligns across 11 bases. CDR1 MNHEY and CDR2 SVGEGT come from the germline V gene. The CDR3 runs 17 residues. Unmatched junction bases numbered 11, after V lost 7 bases and J lost 1 base.

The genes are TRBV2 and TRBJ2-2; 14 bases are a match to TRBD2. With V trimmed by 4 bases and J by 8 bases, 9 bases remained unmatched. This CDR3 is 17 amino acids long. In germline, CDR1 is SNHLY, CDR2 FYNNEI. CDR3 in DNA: TGTGCCAGCAGTGGTTGGACTAGCGGGGGGCCAAGTGGGGAGCTGTTTTTT. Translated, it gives CASSGWTSGGPSGELFF.

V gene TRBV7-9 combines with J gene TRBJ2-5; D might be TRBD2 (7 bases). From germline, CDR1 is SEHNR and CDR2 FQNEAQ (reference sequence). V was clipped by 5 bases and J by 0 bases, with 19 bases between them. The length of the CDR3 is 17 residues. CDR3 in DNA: TGTGCCAGCAGCCCACAGGGAGGGCGGAGATACCAAGAGACCCAGTACTTC. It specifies CASSPQGGRRYQETQYF.

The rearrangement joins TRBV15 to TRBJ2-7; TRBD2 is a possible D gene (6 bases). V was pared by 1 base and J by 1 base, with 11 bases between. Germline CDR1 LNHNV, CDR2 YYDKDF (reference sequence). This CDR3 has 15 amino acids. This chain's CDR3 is CATSRVGGDSYEQYF. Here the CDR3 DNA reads TGTGCCACCAGCAGAGTTGGAGGGGATTCCTACGAGCAGTACTTC. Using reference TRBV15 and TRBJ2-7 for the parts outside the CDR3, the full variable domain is DAMVIQNPRYQVTQFGKPVTLSCSQTLNHNVMYWYQQKSSQAPKLLFHYYDKDFNNEADTPDNFQSRRPNTSFCFLDIRSPGLGDTAMYLCATSRVGGDSYEQYFGPGTRLTVT.

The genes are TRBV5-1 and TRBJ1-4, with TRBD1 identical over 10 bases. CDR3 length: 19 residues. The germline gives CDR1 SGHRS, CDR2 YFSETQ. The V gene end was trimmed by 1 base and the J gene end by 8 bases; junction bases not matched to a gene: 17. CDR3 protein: CASSLSIAGTGDSREKLFF. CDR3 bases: TGCGCCAGCAGCTTGTCGATAGCCGGGACAGGGGATTCTAGGGAAAAACTGTTTTTT.

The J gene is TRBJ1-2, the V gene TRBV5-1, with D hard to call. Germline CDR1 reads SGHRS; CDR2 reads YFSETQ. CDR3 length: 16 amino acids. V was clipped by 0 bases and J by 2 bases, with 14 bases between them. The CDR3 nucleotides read TGCGCCAGCAGCTTGGCCGGTGACATCCCCAACTATGGCTACACCTTC. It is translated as CASSLAGDIPNYGYTF. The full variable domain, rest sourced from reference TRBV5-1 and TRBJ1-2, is KAGVTQTPRYLIKTRGQQVTLSCSPISGHRSVSWYQQTPGQGLQFLFEYFSETQRNKGNFPGRFSGRQFSNSRSEMNVSTLELGDSALYLCASSLAGDIPNYGYTFGSGTRLTVV.

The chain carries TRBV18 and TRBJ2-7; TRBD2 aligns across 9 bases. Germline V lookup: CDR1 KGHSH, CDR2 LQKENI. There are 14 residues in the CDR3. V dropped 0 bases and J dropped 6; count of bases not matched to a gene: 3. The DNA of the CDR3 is TGTGCCAGCTCACCACCGTCTAGCGGGGCCGAGCAGTACTTC. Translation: CASSPPSSGAEQYF.